These T cell receptor beta chains were read from a single sample in a study of blood T cell repertoires in COVID-19. Method: immunoSEQ multiplex PCR; TCRdb's copy keeps in-frame clones and lacks some. The sample carries 110,000 to 150,000 clones, over 80% recorded once. Specimen: PBMCs or T cells enriched from blood (not recorded which). The receptors derive from a woman between 35 and 50 years old who had recovered from COVID-19. Each CDR3 is given with its conserved first and last residue. A D gene is named only where the DNA matches it firmly. The size field is filled for only some rows; it gives once, few, many or a size class.

>TRBV11-3|TRBJ1-4|TRBD1|NA
TGTGCCAGCAGCTTAGCCTACGGGACAGACAATAATGAAAAACTGTTTTTT
CASSLAYGTDNNEKLFF
>TRBV7-2|TRBJ2-5|NA|NA
TGTGCCAGCAGCTTTGCGGGAGAGACCCAGTACTTC
CASSFAGETQYF
>TRBV29-1|TRBJ1-1|NA|NA
TGCAGCGTTGATGGAGTAAACACTGAAGCTTTCTTT
CSVDGVNTEAFF
>TRBV27|TRBJ1-3|NA|NA
TGTGCCAGCAGTTTAGACTACGGCTCCACTGGAAACACCATATATTTT
CASSLDYGSTGNTIYF
>TRBV9|TRBJ1-2|NA|once
TGTGCCAGCTCCAGGCGGGGTAACTATGGCTACACCTTC
CASSRRGNYGYTF
>TRBV9|TRBJ1-2|TRBD1|once
TGTGCCAGCAGCACCCGGGACAGGGTTAACTATGGCTACACCTTC
CASSTRDRVNYGYTF
>TRBV29-1|TRBJ2-7|TRBD1|NA
TGCAGCGCTTGGACAGGGGTGATTGGGGAGCAGTACTTC
CSAWTGVIGEQYF
>TRBV5-1|TRBJ1-4|NA|NA
TGCGCCAGCAGGGGCTCAGGATCAACTAATGAAAAACTGTTTTTT
CASRGSGSTNEKLFF
>TRBV6-5|TRBJ2-2|NA|NA
TGTGCCAGCAGTACTGGACTCATGAACACCGGGGAGCTGTTTTTT
CASSTGLMNTGELFF
>TRBV6-5|TRBJ2-5|NA|NA
TGTGCCACCGACTGGGGGGGCGGGGATAGGACCCAGTACTTC
CATDWGGGDRTQYF
>TRBV7-2|TRBJ2-1|NA|once
TGTGCCAGCAGTAGACAGGACTACAATGAGCAGTTCTTC
CASSRQDYNEQFF